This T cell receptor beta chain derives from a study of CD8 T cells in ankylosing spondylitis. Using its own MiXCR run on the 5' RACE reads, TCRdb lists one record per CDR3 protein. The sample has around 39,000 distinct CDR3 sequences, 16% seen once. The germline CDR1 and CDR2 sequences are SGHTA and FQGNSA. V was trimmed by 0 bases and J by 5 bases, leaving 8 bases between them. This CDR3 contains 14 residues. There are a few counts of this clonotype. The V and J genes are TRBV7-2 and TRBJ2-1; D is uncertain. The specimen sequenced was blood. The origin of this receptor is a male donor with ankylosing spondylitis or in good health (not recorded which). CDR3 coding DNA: TGTGCCAGCAGCTTAGCGCCGGAGAACAATGAGCAGTTCTTC. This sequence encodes CASSLAPENNEQFF. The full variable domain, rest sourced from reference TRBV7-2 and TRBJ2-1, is GAGVSQSPSNKVTEKGKDVELRCDPISGHTALYWYRQSLGQGLEFLIYFQGNSAPDKSGLPSDRFSAERTGGSVSTLTIQRTQQEDSAVYLCASSLAPENNEQFFGPGTRLTVL.